The 29 T cell receptor beta chains below all came from one sample that was sequenced in a study of glioma-infiltrating T cells. The iRepertoire nested amplicon-rescue multiplex PCR amplified TCR alpha and beta CDR3s from RNA. One entry per CDR3 protein, called by TCRdb with MiXCR from the multiplex PCR reads. The data contain about 3,900 distinct CDR3 sequences, around 30% of them seen just once; the ten biggest clones take up approximately 27%. The sequencing input was glioma tissue, nonneoplastic brain tissue, or PBMCs (not recorded which). These TCRs come from a human donor with low-grade glioma or glioblastoma, undergoing nonglioma brain surgery, or in good health (not recorded which).

This chain links TRBV19 with TRBJ2-5, with D unresolved. The V end lost 4 bases, the J end lost 5 bases, and 11 bases lay between the germline ends. The CDR3 runs 13 residues. Germline loops: CDR1 LNHDA, CDR2 SQIVND (reference sequence). DNA for the CDR3: TGTGCCAGTAGTACCTCCCACGGGGAGACCCAGTACTTC. This gives the protein CASSTSHGETQYF.

This clonotype was counted ten times or more. This rearrangement joins TRBV12-3 or TRBV12-4 to TRBJ2-3; TRBD2 matches 8 bases. The junction had 16 bases not matched to a gene; V was cut back by 7 bases and J by 1 base. There are 18 residues in the CDR3. The CDR3 bases are TGTGCCAGCACCCGCATGGGATCCGGGGGGGCTGGCACAGATACGCAGTATTTT. Protein sequence: CASTRMGSGGAGTDTQYF.

This clonotype is medium-sized in the sample. This chain joins TRBV7-9 and TRBJ1-2; TRBD1 aligns across 7 bases. The V gene end was trimmed by 4 bases and the J gene end by 8 bases; junction bases not matched to a gene: 7. This CDR3 is 13 amino acids long. Germline V CDR1 and CDR2: SEHNR, FQNEAQ (reference sequence). This chain's CDR3 is CASSSTGVEGYTF. The CDR3 DNA reads TGTGCCAGCAGCTCTACAGGGGTTGAGGGCTACACCTTC.

This chain connects TRBV6-2 or TRBV6-3 to TRBJ1-5; the match to TRBD1 covers 10 bases. V lost 4 bases, J lost 8 bases, and 5 bases stayed unmatched. This CDR3 is built from 14 residues. CDR1 and CDR2 from the germline V gene are MNHEY and SVGEGT. The CDR3 DNA reads TGTGCCAGCAGTTGGACAGGGGGAGAAAAGCCCCAGCATTTT. This gives the protein CASSWTGGEKPQHF.

This clonotype was counted a few times. The chain employs TRBV5-4 and TRBJ1-2, with D possibly matching TRBD1 (5 bases). The CDR3 extends over 14 amino acids. The germline CDR1 and CDR2 sequences are SGHNT and YYREEE (reference sequence). The germline V and J ends were trimmed by 1 base and 7 bases, with 14 bases remaining between them. CDR3 nucleotide sequence: TGTGCCAGCAGCTTGCGTGACAGTACGTTTGGCTACACCTTC. Amino acid sequence: CASSLRDSTFGYTF.

This clonotype has ten or more counts. The chain links TRBV19 to TRBJ1-5, with TRBD1 matching 7 bases. This CDR3 has 14 amino acids. With V trimmed by 5 bases and J by 4 bases, 5 bases remained unmatched. The germline V gene encodes CDR1 LNHDA and CDR2 SQIVND (reference sequence). As DNA, the CDR3 is TGTGCCAGTAGTGGAGGGACAGCTAATCAGCCCCAGCATTTT. This sequence encodes CASSGGTANQPQHF.

This clonotype is medium-sized (0.01 to 0.1%) by share. This chain uses TRBV2 with TRBJ2-1; 8 nucleotides match TRBD2. The CDR3 is 15 amino acids. Per the germline V gene, CDR1 is SNHLY and CDR2 is FYNNEI. V lost 7 bases, J lost 0 bases, and 5 bases stayed unmatched. CDR3 sequence (DNA): TGTGCCAGCAAGGGGCTAGCGGGCTCCTACAATGAGCAGTTCTTC. This codes for CASKGLAGSYNEQFF.

Remarks on this clonotype: This could be a read error, since a much larger clone is one nucleotide away. The chain recombines TRBV6-5 with TRBJ2-7; D perhaps matches TRBD1 (6 bases). Looked up from germline, CDR1 is MNHEY and CDR2 is SVGAGI. The CDR3 totals 14 residues. The chain's CDR3 is CASSYRQDSYKQYF. Written as DNA, the CDR3 is TGTGCCAGCAGTTACAGACAGGACTCCTACAAGCAGTACTTC.

Within the sample, this clonotype is medium-sized. The chain joins TRBV7-2 to TRBJ2-7, with 14 bases lining up with TRBD2. The V and J ends lost 3 bases and 6 bases, in that order; junction bases with no gene match: 7. Germline loops: CDR1 SGHTA, CDR2 FQGNSA. CDR3 length equals 16 residues. This chain's CDR3 is CASSFPRGTSGGEQYF. The CDR3 DNA sequence: TGTGCCAGCAGCTTTCCCCGAGGGACTAGCGGGGGCGAGCAGTACTTC.

In its sample, this clonotype is medium-sized. V usage is TRBV6-1 and J usage is TRBJ2-1; 8 bases align to TRBD1. The CDR3 covers 14 residues. CDR1 is MNHNS, CDR2 SASEGT, per germline. The ends lost 10 bases at V and 1 base at J; junction bases unmatched: 6. Here the CDR3 DNA reads TGTGCCAACGGACAGGGTCAGTCCTACAATGAGCAGTTCTTC. It is translated as CANGQGQSYNEQFF.

In its sample, this clonotype ranks as medium-sized (0.01 to 0.1%). This chain uses TRBV7-2 with TRBJ2-7; D uncertain. V lost 1 base to trimming and J lost 2 bases, with 3 bases between them. The CDR3 is 12 amino acids. Germline V lookup: CDR1 SGHTA, CDR2 FQGNSA. The CDR3 DNA reads as TGTGCCAGCAGCTTAGACACCTACGAGCAGTACTTC. This encodes CASSLDTYEQYF. The full variable domain, with the rest looked up from reference TRBV7-2 and TRBJ2-7, is GAGVSQSPSNKVTEKGKDVELRCDPISGHTALYWYRQSLGQGLEFLIYFQGNSAPDKSGLPSDRFSAERTGGSVSTLTIQRTQQEDSAVYLCASSLDTYEQYFGPGTRLTVT.

This clonotype showed up just a few times. V is TRBV4-3 and J is TRBJ1-1, with unresolved D. The V and J ends lost 0 bases and 6 bases respectively, with 26 bases between them. The CDR3 is made up of 19 amino acids. CDR1 is LGHNA and CDR2 is YSLEER in the germline V gene. CDR3 protein: CASSQDISARLGVLSEAFF. As DNA, the CDR3 is TGCGCCAGCAGCCAAGATATCTCGGCCAGGCTGGGAGTACTATCTGAAGCTTTCTTT.

V is TRBV6-6 and J is TRBJ2-5; D uncertain. This CDR3 spans 12 amino acids. Germline CDR1 is MNHNY and CDR2 is SVGAGI (reference sequence). V dropped 6 bases and J dropped 8 bases, with 13 bases sitting between them. The CDR3 region has the DNA TGTGCCAGCAGGGGGTCAAGAGTTACCCAGTACTTC. It is translated as CASRGSRVTQYF.

Judged by abundance, this clonotype is medium-sized. The V gene is TRBV19, the J gene TRBJ1-3; D is unresolved. V dropped 2 bases and J dropped 4 bases, with 9 bases sitting between them. The CDR3 runs 14 residues. From germline, CDR1 is LNHDA and CDR2 SQIVND (reference sequence). CDR3 amino acids: CASSIRANGNTIYF. The CDR3 bases are TGTGCCAGTAGTATACGGGCAAACGGAAACACCATATATTTT.

This clonotype is judged medium-sized. The rearrangement joins TRBV7-2 to TRBJ2-7, with 9 bases identical to TRBD1. Looked up from germline, CDR1 is SGHTA and CDR2 is FQGNSA. The ends lost 4 bases at V and 2 bases at J; junction bases unmatched: 3. The CDR3 loop spans 14 amino acids. CDR3 bases: TGTGCCAGCAGCTCGGGACAGGGCCCCTACGAGCAGTACTTC. The encoded protein is CASSSGQGPYEQYF.

This chain connects TRBV4-3 to TRBJ2-3; D is possibly TRBD2 (6 bases). The V end lost 5 bases, the J end lost 4 bases, and 16 bases lay between the germline ends. Germline CDR1 and CDR2: LGHNA and YSLEER. The CDR3 has 15 amino acids. As DNA, the CDR3 is TGCGCCAGCAGCTTAGTCAACGGAGGGTCAGATACGCAGTATTTT. This translates into CASSLVNGGSDTQYF.

This clonotype was counted many times. The chain uses TRBV7-9 and TRBJ2-5, with D possibly being TRBD1 (6 bases). Germline V gives CDR1 SEHNR, CDR2 FQNEAQ (reference sequence). Trimming shortened V by 8 bases and J by 7 bases, and 17 bases separated the two germline ends. The CDR3 length is 13 residues. CDR3 sequence: CASSTGAEVTQYF. CDR3 bases: TGTGCCAGCTCGACAGGCGCCGAAGTGACCCAGTACTTC.

This clonotype showed up many times. This chain links TRBV3-1 with TRBJ2-7; D might be TRBD2 (5 bases). Deletions cut 0 bases from V and 6 bases from J, with 6 bases between. Germline CDR1 and CDR2: LGHDT and YNNKEL (reference sequence). The CDR3 loop spans 12 amino acids. The CDR3 DNA sequence: TGTGCCAGCAGCCAAGATCGGGGCGAGCAGTACTTC. This translates into CASSQDRGEQYF.

Comment on this clonotype: With a much larger clone just one base away, this may be a read error. The genes are TRBV3-1 and TRBJ1-2, with D perhaps matching TRBD1 (5 bases). The germline V and J ends were trimmed by 1 base and 4 bases, with 7 bases remaining between them. CDR3 size: 13 residues. Germline assignment: CDR1 LGHDT and CDR2 YNNKEL (reference sequence). CDR3: CASSQGGSYGYTF. The CDR3 DNA reads TGTGCCAGCAGCCAAGGGGGCAGCTATGGCTACACCTTC.

To note about this clonotype: This may arise from a read error, as a much more abundant clone is one base away. The rearrangement joins TRBV3-1 to TRBJ1-3; D perhaps matches TRBD1 (5 bases). Germline V gene data show CDR1 as LGHDT and CDR2 as YNNKEL (reference sequence). The CDR3 totals 15 residues. Deletions cut 3 bases from V and 2 bases from J, with 11 bases between. The CDR3 sequence: CASSHDWGTGNTIYF. CDR3 nucleotides: TGTGCCAGCAGCCATGATTGGGGGACTGGAAACACCATATATTTT.

This clonotype was counted between two and nine times. The gene calls are TRBV12-3 or TRBV12-4 and TRBJ1-1, with TRBD1 as a possible D gene (6 bases). CDR3 length: 14 residues. Trimming cost V 1 base and J 2 bases, with 8 bases left between them. CDR3: CASSLEGGNTEAFF. The DNA for the CDR3 is TGTGCCAGCAGTTTAGAAGGGGGAAACACTGAAGCTTTCTTT.

There are many counts of this clonotype. The chain carries TRBV12-3 or TRBV12-4 and TRBJ1-4; unclear D gene. The CDR3 spans 16 residues. The V end was cut by 2 bases, the J end by 0 bases, with 10 bases between. CDR3 in amino acids: CASSLLRTATNEKLFF. The CDR3 DNA reads as TGTGCCAGCAGTTTATTGAGGACGGCAACTAATGAAAAACTGTTTTTT.

The table lists this clonotype with many counts. The CDR3 nucleotides are TGCGCCAGCAGCCAAAATACCGCGCAGGTCGGGAGCTCACCCCTCCACTTT. The encoded protein is CASSQNTAQVGSSPLHF. The V call is TRBV4-3, the J call TRBJ1-6; D not certain. This CDR3 is built from 17 residues. Per the germline V gene, CDR1 is LGHNA and CDR2 is YSLEER. The V gene lost 2 bases and the J gene lost 10 bases, with 21 bases spanning the gap.

At least ten counts were recorded for this clonotype. The V call is TRBV28, the J call TRBJ1-3; no clear D gene. Germline CDR1 reads MDHEN; CDR2 reads SYDVKM. The CDR3 is made up of 15 amino acids. V dropped 3 bases and J dropped 0 bases, with 9 bases sitting between them. For the CDR3, the DNA is TGTGCCAGCAGTTTGCCCCTCCGCTCTGGAAACACCATATATTTT. It yields the protein CASSLPLRSGNTIYF.

The table lists this clonotype with a few counts. The CDR3 does not close with the conserved phenylalanine or tryptophan, likely indicating a read error. The rearrangement joins TRBV6-1 to TRBJ2-3; possibly TRBD1 or TRBD2 for D (5 bases each). This CDR3 has 16 residues. The V end was cut by 4 bases, the J end by 8 bases, with 22 bases between. Germline values: CDR1 MNHNS, CDR2 SASEGT. CDR3 nucleotide sequence: TGTGCCAGCAGTGGTCAGGGACCCTCTTCAGGAGTTACGCAGTATTCT. This translates into CASSGQGPSSGVTQYS.

For this clonotype: Compared with germline, one end of the junction differs, possibly owing to a read error. V is TRBV12-3 or TRBV12-4 and J is TRBJ1-1; the D gene is possibly TRBD1 (5 bases). The CDR3 sequence is 13 residues long. CDR3 DNA sequence: TGTGCCAGCAGCCGCGACAGTCCCACTGAAGCTTCCTTT. Protein: CASSRDSPTEASF.

This clonotype is medium-sized in the sample. This rearrangement joins TRBV27 to TRBJ2-7, with TRBD1 matching over 12 bases. Germline CDR1 MNHEY, CDR2 SMNVEV (reference sequence). Germline trimming cut 4 bases from V and 4 bases from J; bases unmatched to any gene: 8. This CDR3 has 16 amino acids. CDR3 DNA: TGTGCCAGCAGTTGGAACCCGGGACAGGGGGCTTACGAGCAGTACTTC. Its protein product is CASSWNPGQGAYEQYF.

This clonotype was found a few times. The chain employs TRBV5-1 and TRBJ1-1; no clear D gene. Germline V gene sequence: CDR1 SGHRS, CDR2 YFSETQ. The CDR3 extends over 16 amino acids. V lost 1 base and J lost 1, with 14 bases in between. CDR3 coding DNA: TGCGCCAGCAGCTTGATGGACTTTCTGGGGAACACTGAAGCTTTCTTT. Encoded protein: CASSLMDFLGNTEAFF.

This clonotype was counted many times. This chain connects TRBV19 to TRBJ1-1; D not certain. The germline V and J ends were trimmed by 2 bases and 6 bases, with 10 bases remaining between them. Germline V gives CDR1 LNHDA, CDR2 SQIVND (reference sequence). The CDR3 loop spans 13 amino acids. DNA of the CDR3: TGTGCCAGTAGTATAACGGACGGGTCTGAAGCTTTCTTT. Translation gives CASSITDGSEAFF.